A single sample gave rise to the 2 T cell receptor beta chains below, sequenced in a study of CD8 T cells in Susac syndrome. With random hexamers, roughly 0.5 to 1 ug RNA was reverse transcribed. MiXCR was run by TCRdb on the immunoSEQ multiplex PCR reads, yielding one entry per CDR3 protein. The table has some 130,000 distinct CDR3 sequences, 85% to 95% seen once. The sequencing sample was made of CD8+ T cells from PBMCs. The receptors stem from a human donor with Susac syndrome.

The DNA of the CDR3 is TGCAGTGCTTGGTATAGGACTAGCCATGATGAGCAGTTCTTC. Translated, it gives CSAWYRTSHDEQFF. The rearrangement links TRBV20-1 to TRBJ2-1; 8 bases line up with TRBD2. The CDR3 consists of 14 residues. Unmatched junction bases numbered 11, after V lost 5 bases and J lost 8 bases. Per germline, CDR1 DFQATT and CDR2 SNEGSKA (reference sequence).

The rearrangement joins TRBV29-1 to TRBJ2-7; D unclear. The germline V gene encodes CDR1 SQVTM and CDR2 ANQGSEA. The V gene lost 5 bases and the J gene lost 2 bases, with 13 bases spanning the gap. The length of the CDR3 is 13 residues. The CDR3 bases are TGCAGCGTTCTCGGCGGATTAGCCTACGAGCAGTACTTC. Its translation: CSVLGGLAYEQYF.